This is a list of T cell receptor beta chains from one sample in a study of OX40 agonist ivuxolimab in advanced cancers. Profiling relied on immunoSEQ multiplex PCR, and the TCRdb table lists in-frame clones only, not all of them. Of fewer than 15,000 clones detected, around 80% appear once; the ten largest clones hold 30% to 45%. Here the sequenced sample was CD4+ or CD8+ T cells sorted from blood, taken in a trial of the OX40 agonist ivuxolimab. The receptors come from an adult with an advanced solid tumor such as melanoma, head and neck, liver or kidney cancer. Both conserved end residues are part of each CDR3. The D gene is left open where the match is weak. The listing skips clone size in some rows; elsewhere it reads once, few, many or a size class.

J | size | V | D | CDR3 | DNA
TRBJ2-1 | few | TRBV11-2 | TRBD2 | CASSFTGTSGRGQFF | TGTGCCAGCAGCTTTACCGGGACTAGCGGGAGAGGGCAGTTCTTC
TRBJ2-1 | . | TRBV7-8 | TRBD2 | CASSQEQRGVAYNEQFF | TGTGCCAGCAGCCAAGAGCAGCGGGGGGTCGCATACAATGAGCAGTTCTTC
TRBJ2-5 | . | TRBV13 | . | CASSPEGTTVATQYF | TGTGCCAGCAGCCCAGAAGGGACCACCGTTGCCACCCAGTACTTC
TRBJ2-7 | once | TRBV13 | TRBD2 | CASSEAGAGGYEQYF | TGTGCCAGCAGTGAAGCGGGTGCGGGAGGCTACGAGCAGTACTTC
TRBJ1-1 | few | TRBV27 | . | CASTFLGEAFF | TGTGCCAGCACCTTTTTGGGGGAAGCTTTCTTT
TRBJ2-5 | once | TRBV9 | TRBD2 | CASSPQSGGALETQYF | TGTGCCAGCAGCCCCCAGAGCGGGGGGGCACTGGAGACCCAGTACTTC
TRBJ1-2 | . | TRBV29-1 | . | CSVELFTELNYGYTF | TGCAGCGTTGAATTATTTACAGAGCTTAACTATGGCTACACCTTC
TRBJ2-1 | . | TRBV27 | TRBD2 | CASSPLRGSGSSYNEQFF | TGTGCCAGCAGTCCCCTCCGGGGTAGCGGGAGCTCCTACAATGAGCAGTTCTTC
TRBJ2-7 | medium-sized | TRBV5-1 | TRBD2 | CASSLAPSGGSYEQYF | TGCGCCAGCAGCTTAGCTCCTAGCGGGGGTTCCTACGAGCAGTACTTC
TRBJ2-3 | . | TRBV27 | . | CASSPRTDTQYF | TGTGCCAGCAGTCCGCGCACAGATACGCAGTATTTT
TRBJ2-3 | . | TRBV9 | . | CASSVASRSTDTQYF | TGTGCCAGCAGCGTAGCGAGCAGAAGCACAGATACGCAGTATTTT
TRBJ2-3 | few | TRBV7-2 | TRBD1 | CASSNRDRGSTDTQYF | TGTGCCAGCAGCAACAGGGACAGGGGGTCGACAGATACGCAGTATTTT
TRBJ2-7 | few | TRBV6-1 | TRBD1 | CASKDRVLYEQYF | TGTGCCAGCAAGGACAGGGTTCTATACGAGCAGTACTTC
TRBJ2-1 | . | TRBV6-5 | TRBD1 | CASSSAGGHEQFF | TGTGCCAGCAGTTCAGCAGGGGGCCATGAGCAGTTCTTC
TRBJ2-2 | . | TRBV6-9 | . | CASSRQGLAGSCFF | .
TRBJ1-1 | . | TRBV11-2 | . | CASSLGGAGYTEAFF | TGTGCCAGCAGCTTAGGGGGGGCAGGGTACACTGAAGCTTTCTTT
TRBJ1-5 | . | TRBV15 | TRBD1 | CATSRDRGPSPQHF | TGTGCCACCAGCAGAGACAGGGGGCCCTCGCCCCAGCATTTT
TRBJ2-3 | . | TRBV5-6 | . | CASSLKGRRNTDTQYF | TGTGCCAGCAGCTTGAAGGGGAGACGGAACACAGATACGCAGTATTTT
TRBJ1-2 | . | TRBV5-4 | . | CASSLGQGGSGYTF | TGTGCCAGCAGCTTGGGGCAGGGCGGCTCGGGCTACACCTTC
TRBJ2-7 | . | TRBV27 | TRBD2 | CASSPGTSGGYEQYF | TGTGCCAGCAGTCCCGGGACTAGCGGGGGATACGAGCAGTACTTC
TRBJ2-3 | . | TRBV29-1 | TRBD1 | CSVEPGTADTQYF | TGCAGCGTTGAACCAGGGACAGCAGATACGCAGTATTTT
TRBJ1-1 | . | TRBV5-1 | . | CASSLRALNTEAFF | TGCGCCAGCAGCTTGCGGGCCTTGAACACTGAAGCTTTCTTT
TRBJ1-5 | . | TRBV4-1 | TRBD1 | CASSQEEQGADQPQHF | TGCGCCAGCAGCCAAGAGGAACAGGGGGCAGATCAGCCCCAGCATTTT
TRBJ2-3 | . | TRBV5-6 | TRBD1 | CASSTGTGSTDTQYF | TGTGCCAGCAGCACTGGGACAGGGAGCACAGATACGCAGTATTTT
TRBJ2-3 | . | TRBV27 | . | CASSFADTQYF | TGTGCCAGCAGTTTCGCAGATACGCAGTATTTT
TRBJ2-5 | once | TRBV9 | TRBD1 | CASSPGGAGDRETQYF | TGTGCCAGCAGCCCCGGGGGAGCAGGGGACAGGGAGACCCAGTACTTC
TRBJ2-3 | once | TRBV7-9 | . | CASRGSRATSTDTQYF | TGTGCCAGCAGGGGGAGCCGAGCGACTAGCACAGATACGCAGTATTTT
TRBJ2-1 | . | TRBV12-5 | TRBD1 | CASGPPWVGQGDNEQFF | TGTGCTAGTGGTCCCCCTTGGGTGGGACAGGGGGACAATGAGCAGTTCTTC